This T cell receptor (beta chain) was sequenced during a study of cytomegalovirus exposure and HLA in healthy donors. This clone was detected only once. PCR used 60 Vbeta primers and 13 Jbeta primers. Profiled with immunoSEQ multiplex PCR; TCRdb holds only in-frame clones, not every one. Of 210,000 or so clones in the sample, 70% to 90% were seen once. This CDR3 is built from 15 residues. Germline V CDR1 and CDR2: MNHEY, SMNVEV (reference sequence). The V segment lost 3 bases and the J segment 4 bases; nucleotides outside the gene matches: 9. The rearrangement joins TRBV27 to TRBJ2-7; TRBD2 agrees at 7 bases. Sequencing was carried out using PBMCs. The receptor's source is a girl aged 2 to 9 in good health and CMV-seronegative. DNA for the CDR3: TGTGCCAGCAGTTTTGAGACTAGCAGTAGATACGAGCAGTACTTC. As protein: CASSFETSSRYEQYF.